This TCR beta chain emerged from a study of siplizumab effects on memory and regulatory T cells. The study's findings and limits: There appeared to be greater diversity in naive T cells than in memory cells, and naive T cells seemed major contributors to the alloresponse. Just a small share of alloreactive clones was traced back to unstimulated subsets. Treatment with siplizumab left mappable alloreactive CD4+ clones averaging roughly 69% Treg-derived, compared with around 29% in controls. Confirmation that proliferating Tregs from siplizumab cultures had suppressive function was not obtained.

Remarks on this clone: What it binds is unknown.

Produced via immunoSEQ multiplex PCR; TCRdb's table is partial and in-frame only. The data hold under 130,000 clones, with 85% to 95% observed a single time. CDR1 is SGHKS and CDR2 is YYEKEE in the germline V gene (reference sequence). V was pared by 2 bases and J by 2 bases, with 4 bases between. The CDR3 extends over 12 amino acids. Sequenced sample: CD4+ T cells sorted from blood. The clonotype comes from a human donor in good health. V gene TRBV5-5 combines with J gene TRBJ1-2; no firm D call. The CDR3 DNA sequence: TGTGCCAGCAGCTTTCACAACTATGGCTACACCTTC. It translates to CASSFHNYGYTF.